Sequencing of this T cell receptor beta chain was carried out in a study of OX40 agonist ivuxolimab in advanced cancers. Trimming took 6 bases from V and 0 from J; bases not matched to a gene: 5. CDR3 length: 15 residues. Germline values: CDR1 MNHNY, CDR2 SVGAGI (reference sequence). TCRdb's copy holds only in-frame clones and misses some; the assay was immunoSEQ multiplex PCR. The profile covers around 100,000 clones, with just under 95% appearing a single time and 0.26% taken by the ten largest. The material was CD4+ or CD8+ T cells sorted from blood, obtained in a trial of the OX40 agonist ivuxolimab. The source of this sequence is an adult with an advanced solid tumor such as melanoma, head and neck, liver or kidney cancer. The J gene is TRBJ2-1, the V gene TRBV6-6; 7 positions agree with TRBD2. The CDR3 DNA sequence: TGTGCCAGCAGAGCGGGACGCAGCTCCTACAATGAGCAGTTCTTC. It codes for CASRAGRSSYNEQFF.